This is a list of T cell receptor beta chains from one sample in a study of PD-1 blockade in classical Hodgkin lymphoma. The table came from immunoSEQ multiplex PCR; TCRdb's copy has only in-frame clones and leaves some out. There are about 43,000 clones in the sample; roughly 70% occur only once, and around 2.8% lies in the top ten. The starting material was peripheral blood mononuclear cells (PBMCs), obtained before the second cycle of nivolumab. Every receptor here comes from a human donor with classical Hodgkin lymphoma. Both conserved end residues are part of each CDR3. The D gene is left open where the match is weak. Only some rows state a clone size, as once, few, many or a class for expanded clones.

J gene,clone size,V gene,D gene,CDR3 DNA,CDR3 protein
TRBJ1-6,-,TRBV27,-,TGTGCCAGCACCAATCCCCAGGGAGGCTATAATTCACCCCTCCACTTT,CASTNPQGGYNSPLHF
TRBJ2-7,-,TRBV5-3,-,TGTGCCAGCAGCTTGGGAAACAGCGCCTACGAGCAGTACTTC,CASSLGNSAYEQYF
TRBJ1-2,-,TRBV14,TRBD1,TGTGCCAGCAGCCTCCGGACAGGGGGCGCCGGCTATGGCTACACCTTC,CASSLRTGGAGYGYTF
TRBJ2-5,-,TRBV18,-,TGTGCCAGCTCACCACTCCCGGGAGTAGGGTCACAAGAGACCCAGTACTTC,CASSPLPGVGSQETQYF
TRBJ2-1,-,TRBV7-8,-,TGTGCCAGCAGCCTCTTGAGGGTCGATGAGCAGTTCTTC,CASSLLRVDEQFF
TRBJ1-1,-,TRBV30,-,TGTGCCTGGAGTGAGGGGGTCAACACTGAAGCTTTCTTT,CAWSEGVNTEAFF
TRBJ2-2,-,TRBV9,TRBD2,TGTGCCAGCAGCGACGCACCACGACTAGCGGGGGCTCCCACCGGGGAGCTGTTTTTT,CASSDAPRLAGAPTGELFF
TRBJ2-3,-,TRBV28,TRBD1,TGTGCCACAGAAGCCGGGACAGGGTTGGCAAATACGCAGTATTTT,CATEAGTGLANTQYF
TRBJ1-1,few,TRBV7-9,-,TGTGCCAGCAGCCCCCCTCAAGGAGTGCTGAACACTGAAGCTTTCTTT,CASSPPQGVLNTEAFF
TRBJ2-3,few,TRBV7-6,-,TGTGCCAGCAGCACCAGTCCGGGAACAGATACGCAGTATTTT,CASSTSPGTDTQYF
TRBJ1-1,few,TRBV7-9,-,TGTGCCAGCAGCTTAGTACGGGCTAACACTGAAGCTTTCTTT,CASSLVRANTEAFF
TRBJ1-2,-,TRBV7-8,TRBD1,TGTGCCAGCAGCTTAGAGGCGGGGGACAGCTATGGCTACACCTTC,CASSLEAGDSYGYTF
TRBJ2-1,-,TRBV7-7,-,TGTGCTAGCAGCTTAGAGGGGGCCTACAATGAGCAGTTCTTC,CASSLEGAYNEQFF
TRBJ2-4,once,TRBV13,TRBD2,TGTGCCAGCAGCTTAGGAGCGGGGCAGGCAGGGAACATTCAGTACTTC,CASSLGAGQAGNIQYF
TRBJ1-1,-,TRBV25-1,TRBD1,TGTGCCAGCAGTGGGCCGACAGGGAAAAACACTGAAGCTTTCTTT,CASSGPTGKNTEAFF
TRBJ2-1,-,TRBV6-4,TRBD2,TGTGCCAGCAGTGACTCCGGCGGGGGATGGGGTGAGCAGTTCTTC,CASSDSGGGWGEQFF
TRBJ2-1,-,TRBV9,-,TGTGCCAGCACCCCGACCAGGGGAGTCTACAATGAGCAGTTCTTC,CASTPTRGVYNEQFF
TRBJ2-1,few,TRBV19,-,TGTGCCAGTAGTATACTCGGGACCTTTTACAATGAGCAGTTCTTC,CASSILGTFYNEQFF
TRBJ1-2,-,TRBV27,TRBD1,TGTGCCAGCACGGACAGGGGAGCATATGGCTACACCTTC,CASTDRGAYGYTF
TRBJ1-2,-,TRBV6-5,TRBD1,TGTGCCAGCAGTTACGAGGGGGCGGTCTATGGCTACACCTTC,CASSYEGAVYGYTF
TRBJ1-2,-,TRBV6-6,TRBD1,TGTGCCAGCAGTGCCGGGACAGCCTCTAACTATGGCTACACCTTC,CASSAGTASNYGYTF
TRBJ1-2,-,TRBV30,-,TGTGCCTGGAGCCCCTCTCTCGGTAACGGCTACACCTTC,CAWSPSLGNGYTF
TRBJ2-7,-,TRBV5-1,-,TGCGCCAGCAGCTTCGGGGGAACCTACGAGCAGTACTTC,CASSFGGTYEQYF
TRBJ1-2,-,TRBV28,-,TGTGCCAGCAGTTTAAGGGGGGGGGCTGGTGGCTACACCTTC,CASSLRGGAGGYTF
TRBJ1-3,once,TRBV7-2,-,TGTGCCAGCAGCCGCCGGGACCCTCCCTCTGGAAACACCATATATTTT,CASSRRDPPSGNTIYF
TRBJ1-1,-,TRBV6-5,TRBD1,TGTGCCAGCAGTTACTGGGGACAGGGGAACACTGAAGCTTTCTTT,CASSYWGQGNTEAFF
TRBJ1-1,-,TRBV11-1,-,TGTGCCAGCAGCGAGGTCGGGGAGGTGAGTGAAGCTTTCTTT,CASSEVGEVSEAFF
TRBJ2-2,-,TRBV28,-,TGTGCCAGCAGTTTCATCCTCACCGGGGAGCTGTTTTTT,CASSFILTGELFF
TRBJ1-5,medium-sized,TRBV7-8,-,TGTGCCAGCAGCGCCCGGGGCGGGGAGAACAATCAGCCCCAGCATTTT,CASSARGGENNQPQHF
TRBJ1-1,-,TRBV7-9,TRBD1,TGTGCCAGCAGCCCCACAGGGGGCGTTGAAGCTTTCTTT,CASSPTGGVEAFF
TRBJ1-1,medium-sized,TRBV7-6,TRBD1,TGTGCCAGCAGCCTGTGGACAGGCGACGAAGCTTTCTTT,CASSLWTGDEAFF
TRBJ1-2,-,TRBV4-1,-,TGCGCCAGCAGCCAAGAGCTAAAAGGCGACGGTGTCTATGGCTACACCTTC,CASSQELKGDGVYGYTF
TRBJ1-2,few,TRBV10-3,-,TGTGCCATCAGTGAGTCGATTGGGGTGAATAGTTGCTACACCTTC,CAISESIGVNSCYTF
TRBJ1-4,-,TRBV6-1,-,TGTGCCAGCAGGGGGAACCGTGCAACTAATGAAAAACTGTTTTTT,CASRGNRATNEKLFF
TRBJ2-3,-,TRBV29-1,-,TGCAGCTCCGGTGCAGATACGCAGTATTTT,CSSGADTQYF
TRBJ2-4,few,TRBV9,TRBD2,TGTGCCAGCAGCGTTTCTAGCGGGGGAGGAAACATTCAGTACTTC,CASSVSSGGGNIQYF
TRBJ2-1,-,TRBV27,TRBD2,TGTGCCAGCAGCCAAGGGACTAGCGGGACGAATGAGCAGTTCTTC,CASSQGTSGTNEQFF
TRBJ1-5,-,TRBV5-8,-,TGTGCCAGCAGGCAGGGGAATCAGCCCCAGCATTTT,CASRQGNQPQHF
TRBJ1-2,-,TRBV21-1,-,TGTGCCAGCAGTCAACAAGAGGGTGCCCCATGCGCCTTC,CASSQQEGAPCAF
TRBJ1-1,-,TRBV29-1,TRBD1,TGCAGCGCTGACAGGGGCTTGAACACTGAAGCTTTCTTT,CSADRGLNTEAFF
TRBJ2-2,-,TRBV14,TRBD2,TGTGCCAGCAGCCACCTACTTACTAGCGAGGACGGGGAGCTGTTTTTT,CASSHLLTSEDGELFF
TRBJ2-1,-,TRBV7-3,TRBD2,TGTGCCAGCAGCTCACGGACTAGCGGGTTTCCCAATGAGCAGTTCTTC,CASSSRTSGFPNEQFF
TRBJ2-3,-,TRBV4-1,TRBD2,TGCGCCAGCAGATCACTTTTCTTGCGGGAGTCCACAGATACGCAGTATTTT,CASRSLFLRESTDTQYF
TRBJ1-1,-,TRBV30,-,TGTGCCTGGAGTCCCTTTGGACCGAACACTGAAGCTTTCTTT,CAWSPFGPNTEAFF
TRBJ2-7,-,TRBV19,-,TGTGCCAGTAGGACCGGGCGGGACACAACCTACGAGCAGTACTTC,CASRTGRDTTYEQYF
TRBJ2-3,-,TRBV5-1,-,TGCGCCAGCAGCTCTCGCTCGGGAACAGATACGCAGTATTTT,CASSSRSGTDTQYF